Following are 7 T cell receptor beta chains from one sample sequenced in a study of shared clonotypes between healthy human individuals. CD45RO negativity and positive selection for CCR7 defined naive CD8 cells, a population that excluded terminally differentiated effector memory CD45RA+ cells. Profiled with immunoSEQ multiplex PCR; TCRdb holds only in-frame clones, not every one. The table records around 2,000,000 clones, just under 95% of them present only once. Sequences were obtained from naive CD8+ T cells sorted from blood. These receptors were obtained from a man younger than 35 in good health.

Here the CDR3 DNA reads TGCGCCAGCAGCCCCCTGGACAGATTAGACTCCTACAATGAGCAGTTCTTC. Its protein product is CASSPLDRLDSYNEQFF. The chain uses TRBV4-3 and TRBJ2-1, with TRBD1 as a possible D gene (6 bases). The CDR3 is 17 residues long. Germline loops: CDR1 LGHNA, CDR2 YSLEER. Deletions cut 4 bases from V and 0 bases from J, with 16 bases between.

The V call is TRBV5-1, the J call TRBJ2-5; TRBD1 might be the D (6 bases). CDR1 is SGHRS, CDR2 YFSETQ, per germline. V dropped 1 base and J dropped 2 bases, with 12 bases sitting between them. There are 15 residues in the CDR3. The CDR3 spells CASSLRPGQQETQYF. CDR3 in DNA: TGCGCCAGCAGCTTGCGGCCGGGACAACAAGAGACCCAGTACTTC.

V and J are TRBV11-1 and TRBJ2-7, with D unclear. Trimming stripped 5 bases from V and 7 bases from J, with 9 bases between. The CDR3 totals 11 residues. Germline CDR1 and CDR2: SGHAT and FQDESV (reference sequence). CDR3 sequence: CASSQGGEQYF. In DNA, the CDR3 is TGTGCCAGCAGCCAAGGTGGAGAGCAGTACTTC.

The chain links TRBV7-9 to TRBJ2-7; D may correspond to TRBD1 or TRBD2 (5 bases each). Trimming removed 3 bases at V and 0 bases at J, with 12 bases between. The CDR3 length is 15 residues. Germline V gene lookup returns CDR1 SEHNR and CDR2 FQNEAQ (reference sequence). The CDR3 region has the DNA TGTGCCAGCAGCTTCGGGACGGAGAGCTCCTACGAGCAGTACTTC. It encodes CASSFGTESSYEQYF. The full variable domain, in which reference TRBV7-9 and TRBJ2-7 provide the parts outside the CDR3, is DTGVSQNPRHKITKRGQNVTFRCDPISEHNRLYWYRQTLGQGPEFLTYFQNEAQLEKSRLLSDRFSAERPKGSFSTLEIQRTEQGDSAMYLCASSFGTESSYEQYFGPGTRLTVT.

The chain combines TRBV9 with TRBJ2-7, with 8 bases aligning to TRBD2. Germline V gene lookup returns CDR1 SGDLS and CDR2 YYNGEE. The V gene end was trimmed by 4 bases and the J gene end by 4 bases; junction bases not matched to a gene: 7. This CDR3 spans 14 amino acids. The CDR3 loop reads CASSNGAGGYEQYF. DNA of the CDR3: TGTGCCAGCAGCAACGGGGCGGGAGGTTACGAGCAGTACTTC.

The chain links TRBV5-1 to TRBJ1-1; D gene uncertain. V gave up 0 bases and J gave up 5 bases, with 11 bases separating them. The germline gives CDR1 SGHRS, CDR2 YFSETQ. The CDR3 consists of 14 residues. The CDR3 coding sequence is TGCGCCAGCAGCTTGGCGGGAGGGTGGACTGAAGCTTTCTTT. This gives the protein CASSLAGGWTEAFF.

The chain's CDR3 is CASSRFGGYNSPLHF. CDR3 nucleotides: TGTGCCAGCAGCCGATTTGGGGGGTATAATTCACCCCTCCACTTT. The chain couples TRBV7-9 to TRBJ1-6, with D maybe TRBD1 (5 bases). V lost 5 bases and J 4 bases, leaving 12 bases between the germline ends. The CDR3 runs to 15 residues. CDR1 is SEHNR, CDR2 FQNEAQ, per germline (reference sequence).